This T cell receptor (beta chain) was captured by sequencing in a study of B cell selection in AIRE deficiency. Whole-study results and caveats: Healthy donors alone shared around 33% of some 3,300 Treg sequences; patients alone approximately 9.3%.

Using immunoSEQ multiplex PCR, the repertoire was profiled, and TCRdb retains in-frame clones only, with some absent. Among about 22,000 clones listed, around 90% were seen once. Trimming removed 4 bases from V and 8 bases from J, with 21 bases in between. The germline V gene has CDR1 SGHDT and CDR2 YYEEEE. The CDR3 loop spans 15 amino acids. Regulatory T cells were sorted as CD4+CD25hiCD127low/negative. As concerns this clone: Its antigen is not identified.

The chain combines TRBV5-6 with TRBJ1-2, with D possibly matching TRBD1 (6 bases). The sequenced sample was CD4+CD25+ Tregs sorted from PBMCs. The receptor comes from a human donor in good health. The CDR3 nucleotides read TGTGCCAGCAGCCCTACTCCGGGACACAGGAAGGGCTACACCTTC. As protein: CASSPTPGHRKGYTF.